This T cell receptor (beta chain) was captured in a study of control samples from healthy donors and cancer patients. This clone was recorded once. Germline values: CDR1 SEHNR, CDR2 FQNEAQ (reference sequence). V gave up 5 bases and J gave up 2 bases, with 19 bases separating them. The CDR3 contains 16 residues. Profiling relied on immunoSEQ multiplex PCR, and the TCRdb table lists in-frame clones only, not all of them. The repertoire holds some 150,000 clones, with approximately 93% as singletons. The clonotype was recovered from a man in his fifties in good health. The chain joins TRBV7-9 to TRBJ2-7; TRBD1 is a possible D gene (5 bases). Sequenced input: blood. The CDR3 loop reads CASSNTHRTGTYEQYF. CDR3 sequence (DNA): TGTGCCAGCAGCAACACGCACAGGACGGGTACCTACGAGCAGTACTTC.